This T cell receptor (beta chain) was identified in a study of preoperative IRX-2 immunotherapy in early breast cancer. Assay used: immunoSEQ multiplex PCR; TCRdb lists only in-frame clones, some missing. The data contain 35,000 to 50,000 clones, 85% to 95% of them singletons. CDR1 and CDR2 from the germline V gene are SEHNR and FQNEAQ (reference sequence). The CDR3 runs to 16 residues. Unmatched junction bases numbered 10, after V lost 5 bases and J lost 0 bases. The treatment: preoperative locoregional IRX-2 cytokine immunotherapy. Patients received preoperative, locoregional IRX-2 cytokine immunotherapy in a phase Ib study.

The sequence was obtained from a human donor with breast cancer. The chain carries TRBV7-9 and TRBJ2-7; 7 nucleotides match TRBD1. Material: tumor tissue, obtained after IRX-2 immunotherapy. The CDR3 reads CASSRSGTALSYEQYF. CDR3 in DNA: TGTGCCAGCAGCCGATCCGGGACAGCCCTCTCCTACGAGCAGTACTTC. Combining the CDR3 with reference TRBV7-9 and TRBJ2-7 gives the whole variable domain DTGVSQNPRHKITKRGQNVTFRCDPISEHNRLYWYRQTLGQGPEFLTYFQNEAQLEKSRLLSDRFSAERPKGSFSTLEIQRTEQGDSAMYLCASSRSGTALSYEQYFGPGTRLTVT.